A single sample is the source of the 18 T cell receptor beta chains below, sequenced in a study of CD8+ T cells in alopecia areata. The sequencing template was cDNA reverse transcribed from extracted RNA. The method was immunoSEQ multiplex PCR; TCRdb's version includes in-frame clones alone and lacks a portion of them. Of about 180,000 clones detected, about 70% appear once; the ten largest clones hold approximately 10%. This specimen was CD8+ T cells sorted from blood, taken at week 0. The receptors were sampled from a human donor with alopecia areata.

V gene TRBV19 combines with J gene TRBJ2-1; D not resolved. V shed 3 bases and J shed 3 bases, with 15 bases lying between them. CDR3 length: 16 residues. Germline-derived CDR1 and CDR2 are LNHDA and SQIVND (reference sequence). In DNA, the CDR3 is TGTGCCAGTAGTATTTTTTGGGGTGACCTCTACAATGAGCAGTTCTTC. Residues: CASSIFWGDLYNEQFF.

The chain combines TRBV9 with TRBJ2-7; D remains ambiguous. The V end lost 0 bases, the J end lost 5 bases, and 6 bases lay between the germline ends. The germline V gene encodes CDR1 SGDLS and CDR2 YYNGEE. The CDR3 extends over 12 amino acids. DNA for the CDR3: TGTGCCAGCAGCGTAGGAAGCAACGAGCAGTACTTC. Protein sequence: CASSVGSNEQYF.

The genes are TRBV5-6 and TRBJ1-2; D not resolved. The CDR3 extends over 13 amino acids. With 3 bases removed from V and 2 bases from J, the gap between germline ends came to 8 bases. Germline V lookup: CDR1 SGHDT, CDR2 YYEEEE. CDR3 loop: CASSSGRNYGYTF. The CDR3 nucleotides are TGTGCCAGCAGCTCAGGACGGAACTATGGCTACACCTTC.

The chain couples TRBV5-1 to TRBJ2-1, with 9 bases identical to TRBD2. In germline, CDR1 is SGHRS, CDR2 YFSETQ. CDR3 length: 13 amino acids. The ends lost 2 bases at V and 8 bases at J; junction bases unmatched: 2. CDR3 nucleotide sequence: TGCGCCAGCAGCTTAGCGGGGGGTTATGAGCAGTTCTTC. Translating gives CASSLAGGYEQFF.

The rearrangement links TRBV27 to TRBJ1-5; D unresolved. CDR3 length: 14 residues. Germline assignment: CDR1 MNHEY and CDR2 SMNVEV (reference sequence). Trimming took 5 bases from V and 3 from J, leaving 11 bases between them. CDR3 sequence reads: CASSPGAVNQPQHF. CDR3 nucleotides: TGTGCCAGCAGTCCAGGTGCCGTCAATCAGCCCCAGCATTTT.

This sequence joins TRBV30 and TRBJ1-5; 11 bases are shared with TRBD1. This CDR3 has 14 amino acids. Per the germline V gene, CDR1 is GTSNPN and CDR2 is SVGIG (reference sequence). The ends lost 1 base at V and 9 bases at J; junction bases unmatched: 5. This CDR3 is CAWSGGTGGWPQHF. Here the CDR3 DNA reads TGTGCCTGGAGTGGAGGGACAGGGGGTTGGCCCCAGCATTTT.

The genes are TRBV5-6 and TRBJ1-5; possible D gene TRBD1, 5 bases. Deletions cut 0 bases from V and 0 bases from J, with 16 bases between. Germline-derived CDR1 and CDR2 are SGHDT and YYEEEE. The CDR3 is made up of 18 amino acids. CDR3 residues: CASSLGDLRQNSNQPQHF. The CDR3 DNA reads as TGTGCCAGCAGCTTGGGGGACTTACGACAGAATAGCAATCAGCCCCAGCATTTT.

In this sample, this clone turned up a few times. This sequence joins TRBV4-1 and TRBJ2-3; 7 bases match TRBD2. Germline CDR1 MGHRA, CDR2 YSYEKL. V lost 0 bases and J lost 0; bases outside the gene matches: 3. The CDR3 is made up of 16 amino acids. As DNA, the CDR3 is TGCGCCAGCAGCCAAGAGAGCGGGATTAGCACAGATACGCAGTATTTT. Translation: CASSQESGISTDTQYF.

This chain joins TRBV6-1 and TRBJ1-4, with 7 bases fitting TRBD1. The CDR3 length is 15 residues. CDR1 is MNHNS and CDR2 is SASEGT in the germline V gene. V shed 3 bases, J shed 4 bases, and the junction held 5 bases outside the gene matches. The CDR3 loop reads CASSETGSYNEKLFF. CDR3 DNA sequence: TGTGCCAGCAGTGAGACAGGGTCCTATAATGAAAAACTGTTTTTT.

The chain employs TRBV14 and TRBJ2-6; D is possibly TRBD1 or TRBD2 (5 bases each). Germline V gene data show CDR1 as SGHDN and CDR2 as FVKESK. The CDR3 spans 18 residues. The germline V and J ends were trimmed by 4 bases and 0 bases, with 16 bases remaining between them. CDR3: CASSLGTGRPSGANVLTF. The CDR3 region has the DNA TGTGCCAGCAGCCTAGGGACCGGCAGACCCTCTGGGGCCAACGTCCTGACTTTC.

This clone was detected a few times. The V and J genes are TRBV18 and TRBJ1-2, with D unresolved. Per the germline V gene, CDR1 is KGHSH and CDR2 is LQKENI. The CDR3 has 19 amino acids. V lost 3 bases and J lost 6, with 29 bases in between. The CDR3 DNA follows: TGTGCCAGCTCACCGATGGCCTCGGCCCCCCGACCAGAGCTAAATGGCTACACCTTC. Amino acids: CASSPMASAPRPELNGYTF.

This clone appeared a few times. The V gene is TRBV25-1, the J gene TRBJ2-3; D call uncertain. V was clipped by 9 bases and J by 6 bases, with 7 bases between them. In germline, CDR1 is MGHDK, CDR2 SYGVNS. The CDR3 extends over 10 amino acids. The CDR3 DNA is TGTGCCAGTTCTACGGATACGCAGTATTTT. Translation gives CASSTDTQYF.

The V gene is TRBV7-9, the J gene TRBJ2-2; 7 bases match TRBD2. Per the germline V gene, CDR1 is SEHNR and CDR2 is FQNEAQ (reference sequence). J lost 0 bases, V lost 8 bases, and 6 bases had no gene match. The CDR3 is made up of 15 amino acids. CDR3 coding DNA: TGTGCCAGCCCCGGGGGGAGGACGAACACCGGGGAGCTGTTTTTT. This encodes CASPGGRTNTGELFF. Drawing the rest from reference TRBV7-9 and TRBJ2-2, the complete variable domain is DTGVSQNPRHKITKRGQNVTFRCDPISEHNRLYWYRQTLGQGPEFLTYFQNEAQLEKSRLLSDRFSAERPKGSFSTLEIQRTEQGDSAMYLCASPGGRTNTGELFFGEGSRLTVL.

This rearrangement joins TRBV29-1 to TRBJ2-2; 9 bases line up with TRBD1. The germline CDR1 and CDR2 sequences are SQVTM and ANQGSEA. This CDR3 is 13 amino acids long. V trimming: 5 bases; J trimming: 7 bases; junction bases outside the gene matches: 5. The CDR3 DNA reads TGCAGCGTTCCCGGACAGGGGCACGGGGAGCTGTTTTTT. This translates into CSVPGQGHGELFF.

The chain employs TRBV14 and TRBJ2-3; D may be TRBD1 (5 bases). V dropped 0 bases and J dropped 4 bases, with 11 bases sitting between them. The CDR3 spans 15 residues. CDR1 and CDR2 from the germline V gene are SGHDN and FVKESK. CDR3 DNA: TGTGCCAGCAGCCAAGATAGTGGGGCAGCAGATACGCAGTATTTT. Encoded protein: CASSQDSGAADTQYF.

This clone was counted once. CDR3: CASSRYYNEQFF. CDR3 bases: TGCGCCAGCAGCAGGTATTACAATGAGCAGTTCTTC. V is TRBV5-1 and J is TRBJ2-1; no firm D call. V shed 4 bases and J shed 4 bases, with 6 bases lying between them. This CDR3 contains 12 residues. Germline CDR1 is SGHRS and CDR2 is YFSETQ. Based on the CDR3 plus reference TRBV5-1 and TRBJ2-1, the full variable domain is KAGVTQTPRYLIKTRGQQVTLSCSPISGHRSVSWYQQTPGQGLQFLFEYFSETQRNKGNFPGRFSGRQFSNSRSEMNVSTLELGDSALYLCASSRYYNEQFFGPGTRLTVL.

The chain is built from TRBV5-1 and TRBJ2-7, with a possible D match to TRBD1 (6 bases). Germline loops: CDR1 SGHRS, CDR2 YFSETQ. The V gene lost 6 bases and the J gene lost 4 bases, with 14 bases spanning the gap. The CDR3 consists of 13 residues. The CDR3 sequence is CASNPGTGYEQYF. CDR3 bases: TGCGCCAGCAACCCGGGTACAGGGTACGAGCAGTACTTC.

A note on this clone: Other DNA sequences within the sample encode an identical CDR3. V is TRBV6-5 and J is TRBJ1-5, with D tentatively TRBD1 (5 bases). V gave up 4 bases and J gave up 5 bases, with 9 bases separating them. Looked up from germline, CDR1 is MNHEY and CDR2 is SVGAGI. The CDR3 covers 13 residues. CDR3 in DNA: TGTGCCAGCAGTTCAGGGTTTTATCAGCCCCAGCATTTT. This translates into CASSSGFYQPQHF.